This TCR beta chain came from a study of shared clonotypes between healthy human individuals. J gave up 2 bases and V 6 bases, and 17 bases lay outside the gene matches. Germline CDR1 KGHSH, CDR2 LQKENI. The CDR3 sequence is 19 residues long. Researchers partitioned CD4+ cells into CD45RA+ naive and CD45RA-negative memory subsets. Regarding this clone: Antigen unknown.

The authors distributed each subset's genomic DNA evenly over several immunoSEQ plates. TCRdb's copy holds only in-frame clones and misses some; the assay was immunoSEQ multiplex PCR. This sample carries some 2,400,000 clones, nearly 97% of them seen once, and the ten largest clones take around 0.13%. Study-level findings and limits: Shared clonotypes: about 4.6% naive CD4, about 4% naive CD8, under 2.5% memory CD4, roughly 0.4% memory CD8. Clonotype sharing levels among donors were expected to vary with sequencing depth.

Sequencing input: naive CD4+ T cells sorted from blood. Described subset: CD45RA+ positively selected. The receptor was isolated from a man aged 18-30 years in good health. J is TRBJ2-3 and V is TRBV18; TRBD2 matches at 10 bases. CDR3 protein: CASSPPSGSPLHNTDTQYF. CDR3 sequence (DNA): TGTGCCAGCTCTCCTCCTAGCGGGAGTCCACTACATAACACAGATACGCAGTATTTT.